Following are 12 T cell receptor beta chains from one sample sequenced in a study of cytomegalovirus exposure and HLA in healthy donors. The PCR was carried out with 60 Vbeta primers and 13 Jbeta primers. TCRdb's copy holds only in-frame clones and misses some; the assay was immunoSEQ multiplex PCR. The data contain about 170,000 clones, approximately 85% of them singletons. Sequencing was done on a sample of PBMCs. These TCRs come from a man younger than 30 in good health and CMV-seropositive.

The table lists this clone with a count of one. The rearrangement uses TRBV5-1 and TRBJ2-7; D is perhaps TRBD1 (6 bases). This CDR3 is built from 14 residues. From germline, CDR1 is SGHRS and CDR2 YFSETQ. The ends were cut back, 4 bases at V and 2 bases at J, with 13 bases in the middle. The CDR3 DNA sequence: TGCGCCAGCAGCCCTCCGGGACACCCCTACGAGCAGTACTTC. It translates to CASSPPGHPYEQYF.

This clone was found once. This rearrangement joins TRBV7-2 to TRBJ1-1; D perhaps matches TRBD1 (5 bases). This CDR3 contains 14 residues. The germline V and J ends were trimmed by 3 bases and 0 bases, with 8 bases remaining between them. Germline CDR1 and CDR2: SGHTA and FQGNSA. The CDR3 sequence is CASSFGAVNTEAFF. The CDR3 nucleotides read TGTGCCAGCAGCTTTGGGGCAGTGAACACTGAAGCTTTCTTT.

This clone turned up a few times. The genes are TRBV19 and TRBJ2-7; D possibly corresponds to TRBD1 (6 bases). Germline V gene data show CDR1 as LNHDA and CDR2 as SQIVND (reference sequence). The CDR3 runs to 14 residues. With 5 bases removed from V and 3 bases from J, the gap between germline ends came to 14 bases. CDR3 sequence (DNA): TGTGCCAGTAGTTCTCCGGACAGCCTCTACGAGCAGTACTTC. Its protein product is CASSSPDSLYEQYF.

The V call is TRBV5-6, the J call TRBJ2-2; D gene uncertain. Trimming left V 6 bases short and J 4 bases short, with 10 bases between. The CDR3 is made up of 13 amino acids. Germline loops: CDR1 SGHDT, CDR2 YYEEEE. The CDR3 bases are TGTGCCAGCAACACCGACATCACCGGGGAGCTGTTTTTT. Protein product: CASNTDITGELFF. Full variable domain (remainder filled in from reference TRBV5-6 and TRBJ2-2): DAGVTQSPTHLIKTRGQQVTLRCSPKSGHDTVSWYQQALGQGPQFIFQYYEEEERQRGNFPDRFSGHQFPNYSSELNVNALLLGDSALYLCASNTDITGELFFGEGSRLTVL.

This clone was recorded once. J is TRBJ2-7 and V is TRBV18; perhaps TRBD2 as D (5 bases). The V gene lost 2 bases and the J gene lost 6 bases, with 14 bases spanning the gap. Germline lookup yields CDR1 KGHSH and CDR2 LQKENI. The CDR3 loop spans 14 amino acids. The CDR3 region has the DNA TGTGCCAGCTCACCAGGTTCTGAGGGAACCGAGCAGTACTTC. This translates into CASSPGSEGTEQYF.

The rearrangement joins TRBV6-1 to TRBJ2-5; D possibly corresponds to TRBD2 (5 bases). This CDR3 has 14 amino acids. The V gene lost 4 bases and the J gene lost 5 bases, with 14 bases spanning the gap. From germline, CDR1 is MNHNS and CDR2 SASEGT. The DNA of the CDR3 is TGTGCCAGCAGTGGCGTGGGAGTGGGGGAGACCCAGTACTTC. Its protein product is CASSGVGVGETQYF.

This rearrangement joins TRBV12-5 to TRBJ1-2; no definite D call. The CDR3 is 12 amino acids. The V gene lost 0 bases and the J gene lost 8 bases, with 7 bases spanning the gap. Germline V lookup: CDR1 LGHNT, CDR2 FRNRAP. The chain's CDR3 is CASGLVPGGYTF. CDR3 DNA: TGTGCTAGTGGTTTGGTACCAGGAGGCTACACCTTC.

The V call is TRBV5-4, the J call TRBJ1-1; D is unresolved. V was trimmed by 0 bases and J by 0 bases, leaving 6 bases between them. Germline CDR1 is SGHNT and CDR2 is YYREEE (reference sequence). This CDR3 has 14 amino acids. CDR3 region: CASSLDSMNTEAFF. In nucleotides, the CDR3 is TGTGCCAGCAGCTTGGACAGCATGAACACTGAAGCTTTCTTT. Supplemented by reference TRBV5-4 and TRBJ1-1, the full variable domain reads ETGVTQSPTHLIKTRGQQVTLRCSSQSGHNTVSWYQQALGQGPQFIFQYYREEENGRGNFPPRFSGLQFPNYSSELNVNALELDDSALYLCASSLDSMNTEAFFGQGTRLTVV.

This clone was recorded once. The chain carries TRBV15 and TRBJ2-5; no clear D. The CDR3 length is 14 residues. The V end was cut by 0 bases, the J end by 5 bases, with 10 bases between. Germline CDR1 reads LNHNV; CDR2 reads YYDKDF (reference sequence). CDR3 coding DNA: TGTGCCACCAGCAGAGATGAGCCGCGGGAGACCCAGTACTTC. It translates to CATSRDEPRETQYF.

The V gene is TRBV14, the J gene TRBJ1-6; D is possibly TRBD1 (5 bases). Trimming took off 2 bases at V and 12 bases at J, with 11 bases between the two ends. This CDR3 spans 13 amino acids. The germline V gene has CDR1 SGHDN and CDR2 FVKESK. This chain's CDR3 is CASSQQGFQPLHF. CDR3 DNA: TGTGCCAGCAGCCAACAGGGTTTTCAACCCCTCCACTTT. Using reference TRBV14 and TRBJ1-6 for the parts outside the CDR3, the full variable domain is EAGVTQFPSHSVIEKGQTVTLRCDPISGHDNLYWYRRVMGKEIKFLLHFVKESKQDESGMPNNRFLAERTGGTYSTLKVQPAELEDSGVYFCASSQQGFQPLHFGNGTRLTVT.

V and J are TRBV5-1 and TRBJ1-1, with 7 positions matching TRBD1. Germline V CDR1 and CDR2: SGHRS, YFSETQ. After removal of 2 bases from V and 1 base from J, the junction contained 5 bases not matched to a gene. The CDR3 contains 15 residues. CDR3: CASSFRTGANTEAFF. The DNA of the CDR3 is TGCGCCAGCAGCTTCCGGACAGGCGCGAACACTGAAGCTTTCTTT.

V is TRBV5-1 and J is TRBJ2-2, with 7 bases matching TRBD1. Unmatched junction bases numbered 1, after V lost 7 bases and J lost 1 base. The CDR3 has 13 amino acids. Germline-derived CDR1 and CDR2 are SGHRS and YFSETQ. The CDR3 region is CASGQENTGELFF. CDR3 DNA: TGCGCCAGCGGACAGGAGAACACCGGGGAGCTGTTTTTT.